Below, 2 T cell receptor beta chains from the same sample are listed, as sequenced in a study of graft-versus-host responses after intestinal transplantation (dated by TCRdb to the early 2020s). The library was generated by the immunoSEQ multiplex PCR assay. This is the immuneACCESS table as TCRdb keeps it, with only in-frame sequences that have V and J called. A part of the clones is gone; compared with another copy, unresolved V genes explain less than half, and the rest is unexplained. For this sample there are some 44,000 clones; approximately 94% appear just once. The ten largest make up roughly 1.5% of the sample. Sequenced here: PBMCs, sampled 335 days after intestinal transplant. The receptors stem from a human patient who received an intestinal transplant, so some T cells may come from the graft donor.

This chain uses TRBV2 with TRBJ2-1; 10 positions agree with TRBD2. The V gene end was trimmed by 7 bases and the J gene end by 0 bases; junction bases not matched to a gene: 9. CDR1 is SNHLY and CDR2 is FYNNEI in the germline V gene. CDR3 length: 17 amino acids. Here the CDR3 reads CASISGLAFGSYNEQFF. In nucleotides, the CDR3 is TGTGCCAGCATTTCGGGACTAGCGTTTGGCTCCTACAATGAGCAGTTCTTC.

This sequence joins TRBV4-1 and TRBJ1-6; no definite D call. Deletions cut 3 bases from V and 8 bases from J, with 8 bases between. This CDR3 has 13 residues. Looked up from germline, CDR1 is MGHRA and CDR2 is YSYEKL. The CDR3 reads CASSHSDDSPLHF. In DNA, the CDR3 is TGCGCCAGCAGCCATTCTGACGATTCACCCCTCCACTTT.